Shown below are 17 T cell receptor beta chains from a single sample sequenced in a study of blood T cell repertoires in COVID-19. TCRdb's table, derived via immunoSEQ multiplex PCR, lists solely in-frame clones and lacks some. The sample contains a few hundred thousand clones, around 90% of which appear only once. The sample taken for sequencing was peripheral blood. These receptors came from a man between 18 and 29 years old with COVID-19, enrolled during active disease.

V usage is TRBV24-1 and J usage is TRBJ2-3, with TRBD2 identical over 9 bases. V dropped 4 bases and J dropped 6; count of bases not matched to a gene: 7. Per germline, CDR1 KGHDR and CDR2 SFDVKD. The CDR3 totals 15 residues. The CDR3 sequence: CATSDLAGAGDTQYF. The CDR3 DNA reads as TGTGCCACCAGTGACTTAGCGGGAGCGGGTGATACGCAGTATTTT.

This sequence joins TRBV9 and TRBJ2-1; 11 nucleotides align to TRBD2. The length of the CDR3 is 18 residues. Germline CDR1 SGDLS, CDR2 YYNGEE. The ends lost 0 bases at V and 3 bases at J; junction bases unmatched: 8. The CDR3 protein is CASSVEVLGTSGYNEQFF. The CDR3 bases are TGTGCCAGCAGCGTAGAGGTCCTCGGGACTAGCGGCTACAATGAGCAGTTCTTC. The full variable domain, completed using reference TRBV9 and TRBJ2-1, is DSGVTQTPKHLITATGQRVTLRCSPRSGDLSVYWYQQSLDQGLQFLIQYYNGEERAKGNILERFSAQQFPDLHSELNLSSLELGDSALYFCASSVEVLGTSGYNEQFFGPGTRLTVL.

This clone was observed a single time. V and J are TRBV11-2 and TRBJ2-2, with D possibly TRBD2 on 5 matching bases. The CDR3 contains 16 residues. V was shortened by 1 base and J by 2 bases, with 11 bases between the two germline ends. Germline lookup yields CDR1 SGHAT and CDR2 FQNNGV. CDR3 coding DNA: TGTGCCAGCAGCTTAGTCTCCAGCGGAAACACCGGGGAGCTGTTTTTT. Its protein is CASSLVSSGNTGELFF. The full variable domain, with the rest looked up from reference TRBV11-2 and TRBJ2-2, is EAGVAQSPRYKIIEKRQSVAFWCNPISGHATLYWYQQILGQGPKLLIQFQNNGVVDDSQLPKDRFSAERLKGVDSTLKIQPAKLEDSAVYLCASSLVSSGNTGELFFGEGSRLTVL.

The chain is built from TRBV18 and TRBJ2-1; 12 bases line up with TRBD2. Germline trimming cut 3 bases from V and 5 bases from J; bases unmatched to any gene: 2. This CDR3 contains 15 residues. CDR1 and CDR2 from the germline V gene are KGHSH and LQKENI. For the CDR3, the DNA is TGTGCCAGCTCACCTCTAGCGGGGGGGCACAATGAGCAGTTCTTC. Amino acid sequence: CASSPLAGGHNEQFF. Using reference TRBV18 and TRBJ2-1 for the parts outside the CDR3, the full variable domain is NAGVMQNPRHLVRRRGQEARLRCSPMKGHSHVYWYRQLPEEGLKFMVYLQKENIIDESGMPKERFSAEFPKEGPSILRIQQVVRGDSAAYFCASSPLAGGHNEQFFGPGTRLTVL.

This clone was seen only once. This chain joins TRBV10-1 and TRBJ2-3, with 7 positions matching TRBD2. Trimming removed 2 bases from V and 6 bases from J; junction bases left unmatched: 5. Germline V gives CDR1 WNHNN, CDR2 SYGVQD (reference sequence). The CDR3 has 14 amino acids. The CDR3 sequence: CASSERTRRDTQYF. Here the CDR3 DNA reads TGCGCCAGCAGTGAGAGGACTAGGCGCGATACGCAGTATTTT.

The chain carries TRBV5-4 and TRBJ2-7; maybe TRBD2 (5 bases). CDR1 and CDR2 from the germline V gene are SGHNT and YYREEE (reference sequence). With 2 bases removed from V and 5 bases from J, the gap between germline ends came to 14 bases. This CDR3 comprises 14 residues. The CDR3 loop reads CASSFGAGNNEQYF. The CDR3 DNA reads as TGTGCCAGCAGCTTCGGTGCCGGGAACAACGAGCAGTACTTC.

A few counts support this clone. The chain links TRBV6-6 to TRBJ2-7; D call uncertain. CDR1 is MNHNY and CDR2 is SVGAGI in the germline V gene (reference sequence). The CDR3 is 12 amino acids. Between the trimmed V and J ends, which lost 6 bases and 0 bases, there was a span of 6 bases. The CDR3: CASRGSSYEQYF. The CDR3 DNA sequence: TGTGCCAGCAGGGGCAGCTCCTACGAGCAGTACTTC.

Details on this clone: At the DNA level, this CDR3 is encoded by other sequences in the same sample as well. This chain connects TRBV12-3 or TRBV12-4 to TRBJ2-7, with TRBD1 as a possible D gene (6 bases). The V end was cut by 6 bases, the J end by 6 bases, with 12 bases between. CDR3 length: 12 residues. CDR3 sequence (DNA): TGTGCCAGCAGCCTAACAGGGTTCGAGCAGTACTTC. Protein product: CASSLTGFEQYF.

The CDR3 sequence: CASSEVDPSGEDEQYF. The CDR3 nucleotides are TGTGCCAGCAGTGAAGTGGATCCTAGCGGGGAGGACGAGCAGTACTTC. The chain links TRBV25-1 to TRBJ2-7, with 9 bases aligning to TRBD2. V trimming: 2 bases; J trimming: 5 bases; junction bases outside the gene matches: 10. Germline CDR1 and CDR2: MGHDK and SYGVNS. The CDR3 covers 16 residues.

V gene TRBV7-9 combines with J gene TRBJ2-5; the D gene is possibly TRBD2 (5 bases). The V end was cut by 5 bases, the J end by 5 bases, with 12 bases between. The CDR3 sequence is 13 residues long. Germline V gene lookup returns CDR1 SEHNR and CDR2 FQNEAQ (reference sequence). In nucleotides, the CDR3 is TGTGCCAGCAGCGCGGACTCCGGGGAGACCCAGTACTTC. Translation gives CASSADSGETQYF.

This clone was picked up a small number of times. V usage is TRBV4-2 and J usage is TRBJ1-6; D uncertain. Germline V lookup: CDR1 LGHNA, CDR2 YNFKEQ. The CDR3 is 13 residues long. The V and J ends lost 0 bases and 8 bases respectively, with 5 bases between them. The DNA of the CDR3 is TGTGCCAGCAGCCAAGATCGTGATTCACCCCTCCACTTT. Encoded protein: CASSQDRDSPLHF.

The chain combines TRBV29-1 with TRBJ1-1; TRBD1 is a possible D gene (6 bases). Trimming removed 4 bases at V and 1 base at J, with 13 bases between. This CDR3 has 14 residues. CDR1 is SQVTM and CDR2 is ANQGSEA in the germline V gene. DNA for the CDR3: TGCAGCGTTGCCGGGACAAGATCGAACACTGAAGCTTTCTTT. Amino acids: CSVAGTRSNTEAFF.

V and J are TRBV27 and TRBJ1-5; 12 bases fit TRBD1. The V gene's germline CDR1 is MNHEY and CDR2 SMNVEV (reference sequence). CDR3 length: 15 amino acids. With 6 bases clipped from V and 5 bases from J, the junction kept 5 bases outside the gene matches. The CDR3 here is CASRAGTGGDQPQHF. The DNA of the CDR3 is TGTGCCAGCAGGGCCGGGACAGGGGGCGATCAGCCCCAGCATTTT.

This clone was observed once. This CDR3 is CASSPTGLAGGYEQFF. In DNA form, the CDR3 reads TGTGCCAGCTCACCCACGGGACTAGCAGGGGGATATGAGCAGTTCTTC. The genes are TRBV18 and TRBJ2-1, with 9 bases fitting TRBD2. With 3 bases clipped from V and 8 bases from J, the junction kept 11 bases outside the gene matches. CDR3 length: 16 amino acids. CDR1 and CDR2 from the germline V gene are KGHSH and LQKENI.

Only one count was recorded for this clone. V gene TRBV27 combines with J gene TRBJ2-5; TRBD1 is a possible D gene (5 bases). V dropped 6 bases and J dropped 4 bases, with 6 bases sitting between them. Germline CDR1 and CDR2: MNHEY and SMNVEV (reference sequence). The CDR3 length is 11 residues. In nucleotides, the CDR3 is TGTGCCAGCAGAAGGGGAGAGACCCAGTACTTC. It specifies CASRRGETQYF.

The gene calls are TRBV6-1 and TRBJ2-7; 8 bases line up with TRBD1. Germline CDR1 reads MNHNS; CDR2 reads SASEGT. The V gene end was trimmed by 2 bases and the J gene end by 0 bases; junction bases not matched to a gene: 3. The CDR3 is made up of 15 amino acids. Here the CDR3 reads CASSEPGGASYEQYF. CDR3 DNA sequence: TGTGCCAGCAGTGAACCAGGGGGCGCCTCCTACGAGCAGTACTTC.

This clone was found a few times. CDR3: CASSLSGGAKPEQYF. As DNA, the CDR3 is TGTGCCAGCAGCTTAAGCGGGGGGGCTAAGCCCGAGCAGTACTTC. V gene TRBV7-9 combines with J gene TRBJ2-7; 10 bases are a match to TRBD2. This CDR3 has 15 residues. The V gene end was trimmed by 2 bases and the J gene end by 6 bases; junction bases not matched to a gene: 7. Looked up from germline, CDR1 is SEHNR and CDR2 is FQNEAQ (reference sequence).